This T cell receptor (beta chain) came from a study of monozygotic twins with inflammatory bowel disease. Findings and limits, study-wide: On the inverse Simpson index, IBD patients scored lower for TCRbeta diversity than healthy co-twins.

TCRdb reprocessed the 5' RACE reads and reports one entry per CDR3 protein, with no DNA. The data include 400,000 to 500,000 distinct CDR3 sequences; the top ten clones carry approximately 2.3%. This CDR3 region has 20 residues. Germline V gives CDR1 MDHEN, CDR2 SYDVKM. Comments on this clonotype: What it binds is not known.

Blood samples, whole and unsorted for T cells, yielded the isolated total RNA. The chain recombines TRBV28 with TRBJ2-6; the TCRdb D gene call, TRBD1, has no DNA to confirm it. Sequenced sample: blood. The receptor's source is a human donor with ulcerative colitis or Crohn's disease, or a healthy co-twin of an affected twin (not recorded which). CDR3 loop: CASSLAPGQVGTSGANVLTF.